Described below is a single TCR beta chain sequence and its context. Germline V gene lookup returns CDR1 SGDLS and CDR2 YYNGEE. The CDR3 has 13 amino acids. V was trimmed by 2 bases and J by 10 bases, leaving 13 bases between them. This sample is drawn from a study of T cell changes during pregnancy in multiple sclerosis. The table came from immunoSEQ multiplex PCR; TCRdb's copy has only in-frame clones and leaves some out. Here the sample spans some 55,000 clones, more than 85% being singletons. This sequence joins TRBV9 and TRBJ2-1, with D possibly TRBD2 on 6 matching bases. Sequencing was performed on peripheral blood, taken after pregnancy. The sequence was obtained from a female donor in good health, enrolled as a control in a pregnancy study. The CDR3 nucleotides are TGTGCCAGCAGCGTTCCGGGAGAAGCGGAGCAGTTCTTC. It is translated as CASSVPGEAEQFF.